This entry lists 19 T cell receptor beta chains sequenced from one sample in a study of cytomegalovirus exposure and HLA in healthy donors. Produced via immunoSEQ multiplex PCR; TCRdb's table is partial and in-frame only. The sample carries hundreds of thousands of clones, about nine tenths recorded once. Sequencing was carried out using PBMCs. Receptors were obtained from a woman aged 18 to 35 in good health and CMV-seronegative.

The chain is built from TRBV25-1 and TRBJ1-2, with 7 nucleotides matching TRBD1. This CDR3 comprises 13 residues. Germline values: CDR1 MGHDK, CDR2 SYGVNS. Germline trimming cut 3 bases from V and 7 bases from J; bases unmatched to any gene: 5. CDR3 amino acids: CASSEVTGSGYTF. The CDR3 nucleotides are TGTGCCAGCAGTGAGGTGACAGGGTCTGGCTACACCTTC.

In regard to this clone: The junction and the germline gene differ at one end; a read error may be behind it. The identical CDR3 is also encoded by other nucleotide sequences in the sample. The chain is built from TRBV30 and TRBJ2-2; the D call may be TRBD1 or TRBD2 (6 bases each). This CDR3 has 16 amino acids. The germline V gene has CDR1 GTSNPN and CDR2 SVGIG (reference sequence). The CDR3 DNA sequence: TGTGCTTGGAGGGGCCCGGGACACGTGAACACCGGGGAGCTGTTTTTT. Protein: CAWRGPGHVNTGELFF.

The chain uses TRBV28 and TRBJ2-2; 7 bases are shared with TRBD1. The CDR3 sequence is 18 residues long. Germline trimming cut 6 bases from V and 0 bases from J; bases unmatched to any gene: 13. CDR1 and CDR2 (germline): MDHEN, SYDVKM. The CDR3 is CASSTPTGAGANTGELFF. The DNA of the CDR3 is TGTGCCAGCAGCACCCCCACAGGGGCGGGTGCGAACACCGGGGAGCTGTTTTTT.

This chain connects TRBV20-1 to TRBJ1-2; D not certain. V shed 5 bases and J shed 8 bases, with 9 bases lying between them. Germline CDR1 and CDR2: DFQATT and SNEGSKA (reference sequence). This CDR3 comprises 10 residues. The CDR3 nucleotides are TGCAGTGCTGGCCTGGGCGGCTACACCTTC. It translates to CSAGLGGYTF.

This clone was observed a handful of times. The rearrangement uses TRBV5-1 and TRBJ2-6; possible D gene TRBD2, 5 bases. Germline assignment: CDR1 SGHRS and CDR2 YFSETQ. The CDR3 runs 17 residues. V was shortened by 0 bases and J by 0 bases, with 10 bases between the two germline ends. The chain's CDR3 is CASSLGSGLSGANVLTF. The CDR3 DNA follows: TGCGCCAGCAGCTTGGGGTCAGGACTCTCTGGGGCCAACGTCCTGACTTTC.

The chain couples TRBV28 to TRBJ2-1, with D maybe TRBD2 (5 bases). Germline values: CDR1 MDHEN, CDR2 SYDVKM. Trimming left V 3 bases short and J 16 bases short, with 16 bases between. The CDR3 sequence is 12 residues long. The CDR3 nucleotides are TGTGCCAGCAGTTTGAGCGGAGGCAGTCTCTTCTTC. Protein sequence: CASSLSGGSLFF.

The CDR3 nucleotides read TGTGCCAGCAGCTTTAGTTCTAGCGGGAGGCCGAACACCGGGGAGCTGTTTTTT. Translating gives CASSFSSSGRPNTGELFF. J is TRBJ2-2 and V is TRBV5-4; 11 bases agree with TRBD2. CDR1 is SGHNT and CDR2 is YYREEE in the germline V gene (reference sequence). The CDR3 runs to 18 residues. Unmatched junction bases numbered 6, after V lost 2 bases and J lost 0 bases.

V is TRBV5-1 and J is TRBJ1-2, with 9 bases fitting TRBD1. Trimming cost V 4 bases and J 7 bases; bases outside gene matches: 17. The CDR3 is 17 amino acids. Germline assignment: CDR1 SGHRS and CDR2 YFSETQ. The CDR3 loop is CASSEFGPGQGSPGYTF. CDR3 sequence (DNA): TGCGCCAGCAGCGAATTCGGACCGGGACAGGGTTCGCCTGGCTACACCTTC.

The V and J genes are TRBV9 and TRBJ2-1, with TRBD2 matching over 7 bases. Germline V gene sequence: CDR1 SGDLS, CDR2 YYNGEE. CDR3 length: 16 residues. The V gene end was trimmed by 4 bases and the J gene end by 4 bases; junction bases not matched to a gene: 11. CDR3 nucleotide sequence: TGTGCCAGCAGCCCCCCCAGCGGGGTGGCGTACAATGAGCAGTTCTTC. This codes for CASSPPSGVAYNEQFF. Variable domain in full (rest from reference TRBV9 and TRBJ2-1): DSGVTQTPKHLITATGQRVTLRCSPRSGDLSVYWYQQSLDQGLQFLIQYYNGEERAKGNILERFSAQQFPDLHSELNLSSLELGDSALYFCASSPPSGVAYNEQFFGPGTRLTVL.

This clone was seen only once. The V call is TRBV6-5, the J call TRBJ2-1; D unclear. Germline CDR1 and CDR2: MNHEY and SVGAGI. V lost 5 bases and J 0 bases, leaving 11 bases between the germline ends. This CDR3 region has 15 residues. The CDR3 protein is CASSRYLSSYNEQFF. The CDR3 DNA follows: TGTGCCAGCAGTCGATACTTGAGCTCCTACAATGAGCAGTTCTTC.

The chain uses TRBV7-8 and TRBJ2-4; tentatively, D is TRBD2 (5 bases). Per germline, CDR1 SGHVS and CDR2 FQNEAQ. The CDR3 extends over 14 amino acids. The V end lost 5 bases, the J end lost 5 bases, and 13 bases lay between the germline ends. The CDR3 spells CASSPTEGENIQYF. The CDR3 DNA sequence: TGTGCCAGCAGCCCCACTGAGGGAGAAAACATTCAGTACTTC.

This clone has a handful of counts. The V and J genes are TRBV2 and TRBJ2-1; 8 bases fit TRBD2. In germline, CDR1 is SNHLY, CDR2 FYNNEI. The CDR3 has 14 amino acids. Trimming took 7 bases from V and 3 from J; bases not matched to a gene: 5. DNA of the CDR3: TGTGCCAGCACAGGAGCGGGGGTCTACAATGAGCAGTTCTTC. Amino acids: CASTGAGVYNEQFF.

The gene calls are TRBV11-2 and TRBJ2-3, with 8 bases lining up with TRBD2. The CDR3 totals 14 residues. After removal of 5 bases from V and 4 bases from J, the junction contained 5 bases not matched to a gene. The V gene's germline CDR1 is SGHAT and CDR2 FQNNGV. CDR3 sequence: CASSLSGNADTQYF. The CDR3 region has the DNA TGTGCCAGCAGCCTTAGCGGGAACGCAGATACGCAGTATTTT.

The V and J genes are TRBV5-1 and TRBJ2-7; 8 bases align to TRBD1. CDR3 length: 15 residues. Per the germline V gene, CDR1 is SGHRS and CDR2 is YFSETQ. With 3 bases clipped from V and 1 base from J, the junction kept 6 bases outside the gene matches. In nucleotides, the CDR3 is TGCGCCAGCAGCTCCCCGGGACAGGCATCCTACGAGCAGTACTTC. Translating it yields CASSSPGQASYEQYF.

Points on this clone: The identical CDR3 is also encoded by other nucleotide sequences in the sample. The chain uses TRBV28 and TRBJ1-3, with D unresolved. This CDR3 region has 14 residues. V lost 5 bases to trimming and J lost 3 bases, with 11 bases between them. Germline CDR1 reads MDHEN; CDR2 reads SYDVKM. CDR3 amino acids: CASSPGGLGNTIYF. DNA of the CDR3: TGTGCCAGCAGTCCGGGTGGACTTGGAAACACCATATATTTT.

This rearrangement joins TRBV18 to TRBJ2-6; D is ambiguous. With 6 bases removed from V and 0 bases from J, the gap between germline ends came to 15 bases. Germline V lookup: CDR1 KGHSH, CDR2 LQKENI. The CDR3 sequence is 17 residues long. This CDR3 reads CASSPGPGYSGANVLTF. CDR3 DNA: TGTGCCAGCTCCCCTGGTCCCGGTTACTCTGGGGCCAACGTCCTGACTTTC.

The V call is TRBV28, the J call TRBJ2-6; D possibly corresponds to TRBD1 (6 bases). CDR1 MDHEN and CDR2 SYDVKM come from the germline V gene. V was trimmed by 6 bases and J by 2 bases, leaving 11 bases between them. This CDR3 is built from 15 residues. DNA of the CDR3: TGTGCCAGCAGCCTAACAGGGACTGGGGCCAACGTCCTGACTTTC. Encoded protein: CASSLTGTGANVLTF.

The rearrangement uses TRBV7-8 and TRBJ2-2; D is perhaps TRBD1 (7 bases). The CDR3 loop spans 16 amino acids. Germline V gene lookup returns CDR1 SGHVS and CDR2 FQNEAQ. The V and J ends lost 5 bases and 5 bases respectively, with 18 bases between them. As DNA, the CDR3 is TGTGCCAGCAGCAGGGGGCGGGGTAGTTGGACCGGGGAGCTGTTTTTT. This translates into CASSRGRGSWTGELFF.

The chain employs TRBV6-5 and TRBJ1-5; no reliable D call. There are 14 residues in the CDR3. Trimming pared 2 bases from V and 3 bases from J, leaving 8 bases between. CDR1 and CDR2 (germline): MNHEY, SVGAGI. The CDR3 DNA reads TGTGCCAGCAGTTACGTCGGGGTCAATCAGCCCCAGCATTTT. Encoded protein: CASSYVGVNQPQHF.